This T cell receptor (beta chain) was profiled in a study of cytomegalovirus exposure and HLA in healthy donors. Findings and limits, study-wide: In the 120 or so validation repertoires, roughly 94% of cluster scores exceeded 0, per a later analysis. Rarity held for most TCR sequences, but there were some public TCRs that occurred in many donors.

Worth noting for this clone: The antigen is undetermined.

Here immunoSEQ multiplex PCR was the method, and the copy in TCRdb shows in-frame clones only, minus some. This table has under 300,000 clones, 70% to 90% appearing once. The CDR3 runs to 15 residues. V lost 4 bases, J lost 7 bases, and 13 bases stayed unmatched. Germline V gene data show CDR1 as MGHRA and CDR2 as YSYEKL. This TCR was sampled from a young woman in good health and CMV-seronegative. The chain combines TRBV4-1 with TRBJ2-7; TRBD1 matches at 7 bases. The source material was PBMCs. The CDR3 coding sequence is TGCGCCAGCAGCCTTTTCATCGACAGGGCCGGGGAGCAGTACTTC. Encoded protein: CASSLFIDRAGEQYF.